The 5 T cell receptor beta chains below come from one sample, sequenced in a study of long-term antiretroviral therapy in people with HIV. Researchers ran immunoSEQ v3.0 at survey level. The assay was immunoSEQ multiplex PCR, and TCRdb's table has in-frame clones only and misses some. The sample records some 33,000 clones, 95% to 96% being singletons. The sample in question was unsorted PBMCs, obtained approximately 6.8 years after starting antiretroviral therapy. These receptors were collected from a man aged 25-40 years with HIV.

The chain joins TRBV6-5 to TRBJ1-6; D unresolved. V lost 3 bases to trimming and J lost 0 bases, with 6 bases between them. Germline values: CDR1 MNHEY, CDR2 SVGAGI. The CDR3 is 15 amino acids. The CDR3 region is CASSYRSSYNSPLHF. CDR3 nucleotide sequence: TGTGCCAGCAGTTATCGGAGCTCCTATAATTCACCCCTCCACTTT.

This clone was seen a single time. This chain joins TRBV6-1 and TRBJ2-2, with 13 bases aligning to TRBD2. Germline V CDR1 and CDR2: MNHNS, SASEGT. The CDR3 totals 15 residues. V shed 8 bases and J 6 bases; nucleotides not matched to a gene: 6. The CDR3 coding sequence is TGTGCCAGCCGTCGGACTAGCGGGAGAGCCGGGGAGCTGTTTTTT. This encodes CASRRTSGRAGELFF.

The V call is TRBV19, the J call TRBJ2-6; 8 positions agree with TRBD1. The CDR3 consists of 18 residues. From germline, CDR1 is LNHDA and CDR2 SQIVND (reference sequence). Trimming cost V 3 bases and J 0 bases; bases outside gene matches: 7. The CDR3 bases are TGTGCCAGTAGTATGAGGGACAGGCGAGGCTCTGGGGCCAACGTCCTGACTTTC. The encoded protein is CASSMRDRRGSGANVLTF.

This chain uses TRBV6-1 with TRBJ1-2, with D perhaps TRBD1 (6 bases). Per germline, CDR1 MNHNS and CDR2 SASEGT. V was trimmed by 2 bases and J by 6 bases, leaving 19 bases between them. The length of the CDR3 is 16 residues. DNA for the CDR3: TGTGCCAGCAGTGAAAACCCAGGGGTGGGTAGAAATGGCTACACCTTC. It specifies CASSENPGVGRNGYTF.

The CDR3 nucleotides are TGTGCCAGCAGCCGACTCGGCAAGAGCTCCTACAATGAGCAGTTCTTC. It yields the protein CASSRLGKSSYNEQFF. The rearrangement uses TRBV7-2 and TRBJ2-1; D unresolved. Germline V gene sequence: CDR1 SGHTA, CDR2 FQGNSA. The CDR3 is 16 amino acids. Trimming removed 5 bases from V and 0 bases from J, with 14 bases in between.